This TCR beta chain comes out of a study of T cell changes during pregnancy in multiple sclerosis. This clone occurred once. Germline CDR1 and CDR2: KGHSH and LQKENI. V shed 3 bases and J shed 4 bases, with 15 bases lying between them. The CDR3 has 15 residues. Here immunoSEQ multiplex PCR was the method, and the copy in TCRdb shows in-frame clones only, minus some. The data show tens of thousands of clones, with about 88% seen just once and about 0.5% held by the top ten. The chain recombines TRBV18 with TRBJ2-5, with D perhaps matching TRBD2 (5 bases). The receptor was derived from a female donor with multiple sclerosis, enrolled in a pregnancy study. The input for sequencing was CD4+ T cells from peripheral blood mononuclear cells, taken in the first trimester of pregnancy. CDR3 bases: TGTGCCAGCTCACCGCTCGGGATTCCGGGAGAGACCCAGTACTTC. Encoded protein: CASSPLGIPGETQYF.